The 9 T cell receptor beta chains listed next were all sequenced from one sample in a study of beta chain features in type 1 diabetes. Expressed TCRB transcripts were sequenced because the isolated RNA had all been reverse transcribed beforehand. Only in-frame clones appear in the TCRdb table, and some are missing; sequencing was by immunoSEQ multiplex PCR. This table has more than 200,000 clones, more than 15% appearing once. No cognate antigen is known for these TCRs. Study findings and constraints: Across all four CD4+ subsets, people with type 1 diabetes showed modestly shorter TCRB CDR3s.

The sample comprised naive CD4+ T cells from blood. The receptor source for this set is a man younger than 40 with type 1 diabetes.

This rearrangement joins TRBV7-9 to TRBJ2-1, with TRBD2 matching 9 bases. CDR1 is SEHNR, CDR2 FQNEAQ, per germline (reference sequence). Trimming cost V 4 bases and J 5 bases; bases outside gene matches: 6. The CDR3 has 15 residues. CDR3 protein: CASSWMASGDNEQFF. For the CDR3, the DNA is TGTGCCAGCAGCTGGATGGCTAGCGGGGACAATGAGCAGTTCTTC. The complete variable domain, with remaining parts taken from reference TRBV7-9 and TRBJ2-1, reads DTGVSQNPRHKITKRGQNVTFRCDPISEHNRLYWYRQTLGQGPEFLTYFQNEAQLEKSRLLSDRFSAERPKGSFSTLEIQRTEQGDSAMYLCASSWMASGDNEQFFGPGTRLTVL.

This clone was observed a handful of times. The J gene is TRBJ2-7, the V gene TRBV7-9; 11 bases agree with TRBD2. The germline V gene has CDR1 SEHNR and CDR2 FQNEAQ (reference sequence). V was clipped by 5 bases and J by 6 bases; unmatched bases: 6. The CDR3 has 14 amino acids. CDR3 in DNA: TGTGCCAGCAGCGTCTACGGGACTAGCGGCGAGCAGTACTTC. This translates into CASSVYGTSGEQYF.

DNA of the CDR3: TGTGCCAGCAGCCAAGATTACAATGAGCAGTTCTTC. Encoded protein: CASSQDYNEQFF. The chain employs TRBV7-2 and TRBJ2-1, with unresolved D. V was trimmed by 5 bases and J by 4 bases, leaving 6 bases between them. Germline CDR1 reads SGHTA; CDR2 reads FQGNSA. The CDR3 has 12 residues. Full variable domain (remainder filled in from reference TRBV7-2 and TRBJ2-1): GAGVSQSPSNKVTEKGKDVELRCDPISGHTALYWYRQSLGQGLEFLIYFQGNSAPDKSGLPSDRFSAERTGGSVSTLTIQRTQQEDSAVYLCASSQDYNEQFFGPGTRLTVL.

There are a few counts of this clone. The chain links TRBV30 to TRBJ2-6; 7 nucleotides match TRBD1. This CDR3 comprises 16 residues. Germline assignment: CDR1 GTSNPN and CDR2 SVGIG (reference sequence). The trim removed 5 bases at V and 0 bases at J, leaving 7 bases unmatched. The DNA for the CDR3 is TGTGCCTGGGGCGCGACAGGGCGCTCTGGGGCCAACGTCCTGACTTTC. Protein: CAWGATGRSGANVLTF.

The V call is TRBV10-3, the J call TRBJ2-7; TRBD2 aligns across 11 bases. Germline values: CDR1 ENHRY, CDR2 SYGVKD. There are 15 residues in the CDR3. V shed 6 bases, J shed 2 bases, and the junction held 6 bases outside the gene matches. CDR3 DNA: TGTGCCATCAGATTGACTAGCGGGGAAACCTACGAGCAGTACTTC. It encodes CAIRLTSGETYEQYF.

There are a few counts of this clone. The chain has TRBV27 and TRBJ2-1; 8 positions agree with TRBD1. The V segment lost 2 bases and the J segment 6 bases; nucleotides outside the gene matches: 6. Germline V lookup: CDR1 MNHEY, CDR2 SMNVEV (reference sequence). The CDR3 is made up of 15 amino acids. The CDR3 region has the DNA TGTGCCAGCAGTTTAGGACAGGGAATGGGCAATGAGCAGTTCTTC. Translating gives CASSLGQGMGNEQFF.

This clone was counted between two and nine times. The V gene is TRBV1, the J gene TRBJ2-3; the DNA was not used to check the table's D call, TRBD2. TRBV1 is classified as a pseudogene. The length of the CDR3 is 16 residues. The CDR3: CTSSLSPGLVTDTQYF. The CDR3 nucleotides are TGCACCAGCAGCCTAAGCCCGGGACTAGTGACAGATACGCAGTATTTT.

This clone came up a few times. The CDR3 loop is CASGFGYEQFF. CDR3 bases: TGTGCTAGTGGTTTTGGATATGAGCAGTTCTTC. The chain combines TRBV12-5 with TRBJ2-1; D uncertain. The germline V and J ends were trimmed by 3 bases and 8 bases, with 5 bases remaining between them. Germline CDR1 reads LGHNT; CDR2 reads FRNRAP. The CDR3 covers 11 residues.

J is TRBJ2-1 and V is TRBV30; TRBD2 aligns across 8 bases. V shed 2 bases, J shed 7 bases, and the junction held 4 bases outside the gene matches. In germline, CDR1 is GTSNPN, CDR2 SVGIG (reference sequence). This CDR3 spans 13 amino acids. The CDR3, as DNA: TGTGCCTGGAGTTTACTAGCGGAGAATGAGCAGTTCTTC. It specifies CAWSLLAENEQFF.